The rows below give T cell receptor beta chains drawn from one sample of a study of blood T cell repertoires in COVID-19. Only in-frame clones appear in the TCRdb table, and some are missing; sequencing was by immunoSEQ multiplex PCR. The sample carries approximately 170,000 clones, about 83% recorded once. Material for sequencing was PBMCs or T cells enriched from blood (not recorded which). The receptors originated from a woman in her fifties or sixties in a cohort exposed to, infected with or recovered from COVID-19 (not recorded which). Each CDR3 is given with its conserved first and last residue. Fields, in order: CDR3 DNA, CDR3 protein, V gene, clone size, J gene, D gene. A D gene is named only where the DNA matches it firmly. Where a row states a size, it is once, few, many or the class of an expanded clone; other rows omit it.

TGTGCCAGTAGTAACGGCCCATCAGGGACCCAGTACTTC	CASSNGPSGTQYF	TRBV19	.	TRBJ2-5	.
TGTGCCAGCAGTCCTTCGGTGGGGGGGCGCACTGAAGCTTTCTTT	CASSPSVGGRTEAFF	TRBV6-5	once	TRBJ1-1	.
TGTGCCAGTAGTGGAGGGACAGCCGAACTAAATCAGCCCCAGCATTTT	CASSGGTAELNQPQHF	TRBV19	.	TRBJ1-5	TRBD1
TGTGCCAGCAGTTCTGAGGGGGCTGGGAATCAGCCCCAGCATTTT	CASSSEGAGNQPQHF	TRBV28	.	TRBJ1-5	TRBD1
TGTGCCAGCAGTCCAGACAGGGACGGAAACACCATATATTTT	CASSPDRDGNTIYF	TRBV6-5	few	TRBJ1-3	TRBD1
TGTGCCAGCAGCTACGGCGGAGCTAGCACAGATACGCAGTATTTT	CASSYGGASTDTQYF	TRBV7-3	.	TRBJ2-3	.
TGTGCCAGCTCACCAAAATCCCCAGTGGCTTCCTACGAGCAGTACTTC	CASSPKSPVASYEQYF	TRBV18	.	TRBJ2-7	.
TGTGCCAGCGGGCCGAACACTGAAGCTTTCTTT	CASGPNTEAFF	TRBV28	.	TRBJ1-1	.
TGTGCCAGCAGTTGGGAGGATGGGGAGACCCAGTACTTC	CASSWEDGETQYF	TRBV6-5	.	TRBJ2-5	.
TGTGCCAGCAGTCGTAGCGGGGGGCATACAGATACGCAGTATTTT	CASSRSGGHTDTQYF	TRBV28	.	TRBJ2-3	TRBD2
TGTGCCTGGGGACTAGCGGGGGGGCTCGAGCAGTACTTC	CAWGLAGGLEQYF	TRBV30	.	TRBJ2-7	TRBD2
TGTGCCACCAGCGACCCCGGGACAGGGGGCGAAAAGTATGAAAAACTGTTTTTT	CATSDPGTGGEKYEKLFF	TRBV15	once	TRBJ1-4	TRBD1
TGTGCCAGCAGCTTAGACCACACTAGGACAGATACGCAGTATTTT	CASSLDHTRTDTQYF	TRBV7-2	.	TRBJ2-3	.
TGCGCCAGCAACACACAGGGCTCCTATAATTCACCCCTCCACTTT	CASNTQGSYNSPLHF	TRBV10-2	.	TRBJ1-6	.
TGTGCCAGTAGCGGACTAGCGGGCATTGCGGAGACCCAGTACTTC	CASSGLAGIAETQYF	TRBV19	.	TRBJ2-5	TRBD2
TGTGCCAGCAGCCAACTCCGGACGGGGGGAAACACCATATATTTT	CASSQLRTGGNTIYF	TRBV14	.	TRBJ1-3	.
TGTGCCAGCAGTTACAGGACAGGGGGGAGCTATGGCTACACCTTC	CASSYRTGGSYGYTF	TRBV28	few	TRBJ1-2	TRBD1
TGTGCCAGCTCACCACCGGGGACAGCCAAGGGCTATGGCTACACCTTC	CASSPPGTAKGYGYTF	TRBV18	.	TRBJ1-2	TRBD1
TGCGCCAGCAGTGAGTCGCGATTCGGCAAAAACATTCAGTACTTC	CASSESRFGKNIQYF	TRBV10-1	.	TRBJ2-4	.
TGTGCCTGGGTGGCCCGGGGGGCTGGGGCCAACGTCCTGACTTTC	CAWVARGAGANVLTF	TRBV30	.	TRBJ2-6	TRBD2
TGTGCCAGCAGCAAAGTCTGCGCTAGCGGGGGCCGTTCCCGGCCCTACAATGAGCAGTTCTTC	CASSKVCASGGRSRPYNEQFF	TRBV21-1	.	TRBJ2-1	.
TGTGCCACGAACAGGGGTAATGAGCAGTTCTTC	CATNRGNEQFF	TRBV24-1	.	TRBJ2-1	TRBD1
TGTGCCAGCAGCTTGGAAGGGAGTGGAACGTACGAGCAGTACTTC	CASSLEGSGTYEQYF	TRBV5-4	.	TRBJ2-7	.
TGTGCCAGCAGCCCCAGGGCAGGGGGAGGCTACACCTTC	CASSPRAGGGYTF	TRBV7-2	.	TRBJ1-2	TRBD1
TGTGCCAGCAGCAAACAGGACTACGAGCAGTACTTC	CASSKQDYEQYF	TRBV28	few	TRBJ2-7	.
TGTGCCAGCAGCTTGGATGTGTCGGGACAGGGCCTAGCCAAAAACATTCAGTACTTC	CASSLDVSGQGLAKNIQYF	TRBV5-8	.	TRBJ2-4	TRBD1
TGTGCCAGCAGCTTGACAGGTCAGAACACTGAAGCTTTCTTT	CASSLTGQNTEAFF	TRBV6-5	.	TRBJ1-1	.
TGTGCCAGCAGCAAAGCGGGACAGGGGTTAGAGTATGGCTACACCTTC	CASSKAGQGLEYGYTF	TRBV21-1	.	TRBJ1-2	.
TGTGCTAGTGGAAGGGACAGCGGAAGCCAGCATTTT	CASGRDSGSQHF	TRBV12-5	.	TRBJ1-5	TRBD1
TGTGCCAGCAGCGCACAGGGGACCTATGGCTACACCTTC	CASSAQGTYGYTF	TRBV13	.	TRBJ1-2	TRBD1
TGCGCCAGCAGCCAAGTGGGACAGGGGGCCAACGAGCAGTACTTC	CASSQVGQGANEQYF	TRBV4-1	.	TRBJ2-7	TRBD1
TGCAGCGTTGGACGACAAGGAGATACGCAGTATTTT	CSVGRQGDTQYF	TRBV29-1	.	TRBJ2-3	.
TGTGCCTGGAGTGGGCAAATCTATGGCTACACCTTC	CAWSGQIYGYTF	TRBV30	.	TRBJ1-2	.
TGTGCCACCAGCAGAGCGGGGGGCACTGAGCAGTTCTTC	CATSRAGGTEQFF	TRBV15	once	TRBJ2-1	.
TGCGCCAGCAGCCAAGATAGTGTAGGGGTTGGAAACACCATATATTTT	CASSQDSVGVGNTIYF	TRBV4-3	.	TRBJ1-3	.
TGTGCCAGCAGCCAAAGGACAGGGGTAGAGACCCAGTACTTC	CASSQRTGVETQYF	TRBV27	once	TRBJ2-5	TRBD1
TGCAGCGTTGAAAACCCGGGACTAGCGAGCAATGAGCAGTTCTTC	CSVENPGLASNEQFF	TRBV29-1	.	TRBJ2-1	TRBD2
TGTGCCAGTAAGGACATGACCACTGAAGCTTTCTTT	CASKDMTTEAFF	TRBV19	once	TRBJ1-1	.
TGTGCCAGCACCTCAGCAGGGGCCTACGAGCAGTACTTC	CASTSAGAYEQYF	TRBV5-6	.	TRBJ2-7	.
TGTGCCAGCAGCCACAGGGAGGGTAATTCACCCCTCCACTTT	CASSHREGNSPLHF	TRBV3-1/TRBV3-2	.	TRBJ1-6	.
TGCGCCAGCAGATTTGACGGAGCCCGAACCGGGGAGCTGTTTTTT	CASRFDGARTGELFF	TRBV5-1	.	TRBJ2-2	.